The 30 T cell receptor beta chains reported below all come from one sample, sequenced in a study of shared clonotypes between healthy human individuals. Some clones are missing from TCRdb's copy, which holds only in-frame ones; the method was immunoSEQ multiplex PCR. Among approximately 340,000 clones, about 73% were seen once, and the ten largest hold more than 9%. Material: memory CD4+ T cells sorted from blood. This sample's subset: CD45RA-negative fraction. These receptors were obtained from a man aged 25-40 years in good health.

The gene calls are TRBV10-3 and TRBJ2-7, with D perhaps TRBD2 (6 bases). Trimming removed 4 bases at V and 3 bases at J, with 25 bases between. The germline gives CDR1 ENHRY, CDR2 SYGVKD. The length of the CDR3 is 18 residues. CDR3 DNA sequence: TGTGCCATCAGTGTAGGCGGGACCTCCCCCACCTTGAACTACGAGCAGTACTTC. It yields the protein CAISVGGTSPTLNYEQYF.

CDR3 sequence reads: CASSLWVYNEQFF. DNA for the CDR3: TGTGCCAGCAGCCTCTGGGTATACAATGAGCAGTTCTTC. J is TRBJ2-1 and V is TRBV6-4; D not resolved. V lost 6 bases, J lost 4 bases, and 10 bases lay in between. Germline CDR1 and CDR2: MRHNA and SNTAGT. The CDR3 sequence is 13 residues long.

V usage is TRBV18 and J usage is TRBJ2-7; 12 bases agree with TRBD1. CDR1 and CDR2 (germline): KGHSH, LQKENI. V dropped 6 bases and J dropped 5; count of bases not matched to a gene: 5. The CDR3 consists of 14 residues. In nucleotides, the CDR3 is TGTGCCAGCTCCTCAGGGACAGGGGGCGACGAGCAGTACTTC. The encoded protein is CASSSGTGGDEQYF.

The chain joins TRBV9 to TRBJ2-1; no clear D gene. V gave up 0 bases and J gave up 9 bases, with 7 bases separating them. The CDR3 has 12 amino acids. Germline V gene sequence: CDR1 SGDLS, CDR2 YYNGEE. CDR3 sequence (DNA): TGTGCCAGCAGCGTAGGCGATGGTGAGCAGTTCTTC. Residues: CASSVGDGEQFF. The full variable domain, completed using reference TRBV9 and TRBJ2-1, is DSGVTQTPKHLITATGQRVTLRCSPRSGDLSVYWYQQSLDQGLQFLIQYYNGEERAKGNILERFSAQQFPDLHSELNLSSLELGDSALYFCASSVGDGEQFFGPGTRLTVL.

J is TRBJ2-4 and V is TRBV7-2; D not certain. Trimming pared 1 base from V and 0 bases from J, leaving 1 base between. The CDR3 spans 13 residues. CDR1 and CDR2 from the germline V gene are SGHTA and FQGNSA. In DNA form, the CDR3 reads TGTGCCAGCAGCTTAGAAGCCAAAAACATTCAGTACTTC. Encoded protein: CASSLEAKNIQYF.

This clone came up a few times. The chain is built from TRBV20-1 and TRBJ2-7; D not certain. Germline lookup yields CDR1 DFQATT and CDR2 SNEGSKA (reference sequence). The CDR3 has 11 residues. The V and J ends lost 3 bases and 2 bases respectively, with 5 bases between them. The CDR3 region is CSASSTYEQYF. The CDR3, as DNA: TGCAGTGCTAGTAGTACCTACGAGCAGTACTTC.

Comment on this clone: A much larger clone lies one base from this, so it may be a read error. V usage is TRBV5-1 and J usage is TRBJ2-1; 8 bases map to TRBD2. CDR1 is SGHRS and CDR2 is YFSETQ in the germline V gene. The CDR3 is made up of 15 amino acids. V lost 0 bases to trimming and J lost 5 bases; unmatched junction nucleotides: 4. CDR3 amino acids: CASSLDGRGHNEQFF. The DNA of the CDR3 is TGCGCCAGCAGCTTGGACGGGAGGGGCCACAATGAGCAGTTCTTC.

The J gene is TRBJ2-1, the V gene TRBV7-2, with 9 bases fitting TRBD2. Unmatched junction bases numbered 12, after V lost 5 bases and J lost 7 bases. Germline loops: CDR1 SGHTA, CDR2 FQGNSA. CDR3 length equals 16 residues. CDR3 DNA sequence: TGTGCCAGCAGCCCCCTCGGCGGGAGGGCCCAGAATGAGCAGTTCTTC. This encodes CASSPLGGRAQNEQFF.

The gene calls are TRBV5-4 and TRBJ2-7; tentatively, D is TRBD1 (5 bases). Per the germline V gene, CDR1 is SGHNT and CDR2 is YYREEE (reference sequence). The CDR3 consists of 14 residues. The germline V and J ends were trimmed by 4 bases and 5 bases, with 16 bases remaining between them. In DNA form, the CDR3 reads TGTGCCAGCAGCGCCCAGCAGGGTGGCGACGAGCAGTACTTC. This sequence encodes CASSAQQGGDEQYF. The complete variable domain, with remaining parts taken from reference TRBV5-4 and TRBJ2-7, reads ETGVTQSPTHLIKTRGQQVTLRCSSQSGHNTVSWYQQALGQGPQFIFQYYREEENGRGNFPPRFSGLQFPNYSSELNVNALELDDSALYLCASSAQQGGDEQYFGPGTRLTVT.

V is TRBV5-1 and J is TRBJ2-1; D might be TRBD2 (5 bases). V lost 0 bases and J lost 0, with 10 bases in between. Germline lookup yields CDR1 SGHRS and CDR2 YFSETQ. The CDR3 runs 16 residues. The CDR3 sequence: CASSLGGPSSYNEQFF. In DNA form, the CDR3 reads TGCGCCAGCAGCTTGGGAGGGCCCAGCTCCTACAATGAGCAGTTCTTC.

The chain joins TRBV4-2 to TRBJ2-1; 15 bases fit TRBD2. CDR1 and CDR2 from the germline V gene are LGHNA and YNFKEQ. J gave up 6 bases and V 6 bases, and 12 bases lay outside the gene matches. The CDR3 loop spans 18 amino acids. The CDR3, as DNA: TGTGCCAGCAGGGGCCTAGGGACTAGCGGGAGGAGTTCCAATGAGCAGTTCTTC. It encodes CASRGLGTSGRSSNEQFF.

Many counts were recorded for this clone. This chain joins TRBV9 and TRBJ2-1; tentative D call: TRBD1 (5 bases). Germline V CDR1 and CDR2: SGDLS, YYNGEE. The CDR3 spans 15 residues. V dropped 1 base and J dropped 8 bases, with 16 bases sitting between them. This CDR3 is CASSVQGNEGYEQFF. The CDR3 DNA reads as TGTGCCAGCAGCGTACAGGGAAATGAAGGGTATGAGCAGTTCTTC. The variable domain in full, with the rest retrieved from reference TRBV9 and TRBJ2-1, is DSGVTQTPKHLITATGQRVTLRCSPRSGDLSVYWYQQSLDQGLQFLIQYYNGEERAKGNILERFSAQQFPDLHSELNLSSLELGDSALYFCASSVQGNEGYEQFFGPGTRLTVL.

The rearrangement joins TRBV5-6 to TRBJ2-7, with 7 positions matching TRBD2. V was clipped by 4 bases and J by 0 bases; unmatched bases: 10. This CDR3 has 16 residues. Germline CDR1 is SGHDT and CDR2 is YYEEEE. CDR3 sequence: CASSPELASSSYEQYF. The DNA of the CDR3 is TGTGCCAGCAGCCCAGAACTAGCGTCAAGCTCCTACGAGCAGTACTTC.

The chain links TRBV5-1 to TRBJ2-7; TRBD1 is a possible D gene (5 bases). The CDR3 has 12 residues. CDR1 and CDR2 from the germline V gene are SGHRS and YFSETQ. V shed 2 bases and J shed 5 bases, with 8 bases lying between them. The CDR3 is CASSFQGNEQYF. The CDR3 DNA reads as TGCGCCAGCAGCTTCCAGGGAAACGAGCAGTACTTC.

The rearrangement joins TRBV5-5 to TRBJ2-3, with D maybe TRBD2 (6 bases). Germline V gives CDR1 SGHKS, CDR2 YYEKEE (reference sequence). This CDR3 has 16 residues. Trimming shortened V by 4 bases and J by 4 bases, and 19 bases separated the two germline ends. CDR3 in amino acids: CASSPPLSRDADTQYF. CDR3 coding DNA: TGTGCCAGCAGCCCCCCCCTCTCGCGGGATGCAGATACGCAGTATTTT.

The rearrangement joins TRBV7-9 to TRBJ2-7, with 11 bases matching TRBD1. CDR3 length: 14 residues. V was clipped by 5 bases and J by 7 bases; unmatched bases: 7. Germline values: CDR1 SEHNR, CDR2 FQNEAQ (reference sequence). CDR3 DNA sequence: TGTGCCAGCAGCCCCAGGGACAGGGGGTTTGAGCAGTACTTC. Protein product: CASSPRDRGFEQYF.

This rearrangement joins TRBV14 to TRBJ1-1; TRBD1 aligns across 11 bases. This CDR3 region has 16 residues. J lost 1 base, V lost 3 bases, and 4 bases had no gene match. Germline V CDR1 and CDR2: SGHDN, FVKESK. CDR3 region: CASSHGTGGWNTEAFF. DNA for the CDR3: TGTGCCAGCAGCCACGGGACAGGGGGTTGGAACACTGAAGCTTTCTTT.

The V and J genes are TRBV7-2 and TRBJ2-5; maybe TRBD2 (5 bases). V was pared by 6 bases and J by 5 bases, with 10 bases between. There are 12 residues in the CDR3. Germline lookup yields CDR1 SGHTA and CDR2 FQGNSA. The CDR3 DNA reads as TGTGCCAGCAGTCCTACTAGGGAGACCCAGTACTTC. It codes for CASSPTRETQYF.

V and J are TRBV5-5 and TRBJ2-2; D uncertain. The CDR3 has 17 residues. The V gene's germline CDR1 is SGHKS and CDR2 YYEKEE (reference sequence). With 0 bases removed from V and 2 bases from J, the gap between germline ends came to 14 bases. Written as DNA, the CDR3 is TGTGCCAGCAGCTTGGCCGGTAGTAGGCTAAACACCGGGGAGCTGTTTTTT. Its translation is CASSLAGSRLNTGELFF.

This clone came up once. The chain carries TRBV5-1 and TRBJ2-1; TRBD2 agrees at 9 bases. CDR3 length: 16 residues. Germline V gene data show CDR1 as SGHRS and CDR2 as YFSETQ. Losses at the gene ends were 3 bases for V and 6 bases for J; bases not matched to a gene: 10. The CDR3 nucleotides read TGCGCCAGCAGCTGGACCGGGACTAGCAGCCTCAATGAGCAGTTCTTC. This sequence encodes CASSWTGTSSLNEQFF.

V gene TRBV7-9 combines with J gene TRBJ1-1; D is unclear. V shed 3 bases and J shed 6 bases, with 20 bases lying between them. The CDR3 is 16 residues long. The V gene's germline CDR1 is SEHNR and CDR2 FQNEAQ (reference sequence). For the CDR3, the DNA is TGTGCCAGCAGCTTTATCGACGCCGTAGCCGGCGCTGAAGCTTTCTTT. Its protein product is CASSFIDAVAGAEAFF.

The rearrangement joins TRBV4-3 to TRBJ2-6, with TRBD2 as a possible D gene (5 bases). The CDR3 loop spans 20 amino acids. The V and J ends lost 0 bases and 2 bases respectively, with 20 bases between them. Per the germline V gene, CDR1 is LGHNA and CDR2 is YSLEER. DNA of the CDR3: TGCGCCAGCAGCCAAGACGGCCCCCCAACTAGTTTCACTGGGGCCAACGTCCTGACTTTC. Translation: CASSQDGPPTSFTGANVLTF.

The chain recombines TRBV11-2 with TRBJ1-2; no clear D gene. The CDR3 is made up of 14 amino acids. Germline CDR1 reads SGHAT; CDR2 reads FQNNGV. Trimming left V 0 bases short and J 3 bases short, with 8 bases between. The CDR3 region has the DNA TGTGCCAGCAGCTTAGATGGAGATGACTATGGCTACACCTTC. Its protein product is CASSLDGDDYGYTF.

This chain joins TRBV18 and TRBJ2-1, with 7 bases fitting TRBD2. This CDR3 is built from 14 residues. Unmatched junction bases numbered 6, after V lost 8 bases and J lost 2 bases. CDR1 KGHSH and CDR2 LQKENI come from the germline V gene. CDR3 in amino acids: CASGSGAPYNEQFF. The DNA of the CDR3 is TGTGCCAGCGGGAGCGGGGCCCCCTACAATGAGCAGTTCTTC. Drawing the rest from reference TRBV18 and TRBJ2-1, the complete variable domain is NAGVMQNPRHLVRRRGQEARLRCSPMKGHSHVYWYRQLPEEGLKFMVYLQKENIIDESGMPKERFSAEFPKEGPSILRIQQVVRGDSAAYFCASGSGAPYNEQFFGPGTRLTVL.

The chain employs TRBV19 and TRBJ1-5; 7 bases map to TRBD1. J was trimmed by 6 bases and V by 7 bases; bases with no gene match: 12. Germline loops: CDR1 LNHDA, CDR2 SQIVND (reference sequence). This CDR3 region has 15 residues. This CDR3 is CASTEGGRGIQPQHF. CDR3 in DNA: TGTGCCAGTACCGAAGGGGGCCGGGGCATTCAGCCCCAGCATTTT.

This clone turned up a few times. The chain recombines TRBV9 with TRBJ2-2; 7 bases match TRBD2. Losses at the gene ends were 4 bases for V and 4 bases for J; bases not matched to a gene: 13. CDR3 length: 17 residues. Germline CDR1 reads SGDLS; CDR2 reads YYNGEE. The CDR3 sequence: CASSPRPTSVGTGELFF. CDR3 sequence (DNA): TGTGCCAGCAGCCCCCGCCCCACTAGCGTGGGCACCGGGGAGCTGTTTTTT.

This sequence joins TRBV21-1 and TRBJ2-7; the table's D call TRBD1 went unverified against the DNA. TRBV21-1 is described as a pseudogene. This CDR3 is built from 17 residues. The CDR3 region has the DNA TGTGCCAGCAGCAAAGGAAGAGGACGACAGGGCAACTACGAGCAGTACTTC. Protein product: CASSKGRGRQGNYEQYF.

The CDR3 reads CASSLEVAGVSGANVLTF. In nucleotides, the CDR3 is TGTGCCAGCAGCTTAGAAGTCGCAGGAGTCTCTGGGGCCAACGTCCTGACTTTC. The V call is TRBV7-6, the J call TRBJ2-6; D is unresolved. Germline V gene lookup returns CDR1 SGHVS and CDR2 FNYEAQ. The V end lost 1 base, the J end lost 0 bases, and 13 bases lay between the germline ends. The CDR3 length is 18 residues.

This clone showed up many times. CDR3 protein: CASSPGAIGYTF. The DNA of the CDR3 is TGTGCCAGCAGTCCCGGTGCGATAGGCTACACCTTC. The V call is TRBV28, the J call TRBJ1-2; D is unclear. V was cut by 5 bases and J by 8 bases, with 12 bases left in between. CDR3 length equals 12 residues. Per germline, CDR1 MDHEN and CDR2 SYDVKM.

J is TRBJ2-1 and V is TRBV29-1, with 8 positions matching TRBD2. Germline V lookup: CDR1 SQVTM, CDR2 ANQGSEA. This CDR3 region has 15 residues. Trimming cost V 5 bases and J 9 bases; bases outside gene matches: 15. CDR3 nucleotide sequence: TGCAGCGTTATAGGTTTCGGGGGGGCCTTGGGTGAGCAGTTCTTC. This codes for CSVIGFGGALGEQFF.